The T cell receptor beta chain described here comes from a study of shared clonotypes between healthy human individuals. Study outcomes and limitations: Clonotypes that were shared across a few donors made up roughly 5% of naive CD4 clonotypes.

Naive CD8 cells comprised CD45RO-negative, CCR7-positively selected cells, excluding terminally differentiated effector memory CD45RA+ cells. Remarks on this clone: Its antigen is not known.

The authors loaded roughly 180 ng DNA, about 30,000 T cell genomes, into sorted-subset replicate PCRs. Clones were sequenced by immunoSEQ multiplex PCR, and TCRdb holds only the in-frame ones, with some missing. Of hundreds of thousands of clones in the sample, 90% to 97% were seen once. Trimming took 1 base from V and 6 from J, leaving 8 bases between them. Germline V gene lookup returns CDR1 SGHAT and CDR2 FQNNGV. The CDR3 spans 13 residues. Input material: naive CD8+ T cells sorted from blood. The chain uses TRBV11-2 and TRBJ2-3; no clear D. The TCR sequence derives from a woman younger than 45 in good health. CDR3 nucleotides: TGTGCCAGCAGCTTAGTAAGAGCCGATACGCAGTATTTT. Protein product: CASSLVRADTQYF.